This entry lists 8 T cell receptor beta chains sequenced from one sample in a study of T cell repertoires in cytomegalovirus infection. One entry per CDR3 protein results from TCRdb running MiXCR on the reads. In the table there are 630,000 or so distinct CDR3 sequences, approximately 25% of which are singletons. The source material was CD8+ T cells from PBMCs. Receptors were obtained from a human donor in good health (CMV status not recorded). Some clones in this sample may be carry-over from other donors' samples.

This clonotype was found a few times. The chain combines TRBV29-1 with TRBJ1-1, with unresolved D. The CDR3 consists of 12 residues. Trimming cost V 4 bases and J 6 bases, with 12 bases left between them. Germline values: CDR1 SQVTM, CDR2 ANQGSEA. CDR3: CSVVGPVAEAFF. The CDR3 coding sequence is TGCAGCGTTGTCGGCCCGGTGGCTGAAGCTTTCTTT.

The table lists this clonotype with a few counts. V is TRBV9 and J is TRBJ2-3; TRBD1 aligns across 9 bases. V dropped 1 base and J dropped 2; count of bases not matched to a gene: 17. The CDR3 runs to 20 residues. CDR1 SGDLS and CDR2 YYNGEE come from the germline V gene. The CDR3 protein is CASSVSRDRVIESLTDTQYF. CDR3 coding DNA: TGTGCCAGCAGCGTAAGTAGGGACAGGGTGATCGAGTCCCTCACAGATACGCAGTATTTT. Drawing the rest from reference TRBV9 and TRBJ2-3, the complete variable domain is DSGVTQTPKHLITATGQRVTLRCSPRSGDLSVYWYQQSLDQGLQFLIQYYNGEERAKGNILERFSAQQFPDLHSELNLSSLELGDSALYFCASSVSRDRVIESLTDTQYFGPGTRLTVL.

This clonotype was counted a few times. The chain joins TRBV19 to TRBJ2-7, with D possibly being TRBD1 (6 bases). V lost 5 bases to trimming and J lost 2 bases, with 16 bases between them. The germline V gene has CDR1 LNHDA and CDR2 SQIVND (reference sequence). The CDR3 totals 15 residues. In DNA form, the CDR3 reads TGTGCCAGTAGTCCGAACTTACAGGGCGCCTACGAGCAGTACTTC. Its translation: CASSPNLQGAYEQYF.

J is TRBJ2-7 and V is TRBV7-2; D perhaps matches TRBD1 (5 bases). The germline V and J ends were trimmed by 5 bases and 2 bases, with 19 bases remaining between them. CDR1 and CDR2 from the germline V gene are SGHTA and FQGNSA. The CDR3 totals 16 residues. CDR3 bases: TGTGCCAGCAGCCACTCGACAGTTTTGGCAACCTACGAGCAGTACTTC. Residues: CASSHSTVLATYEQYF.

The chain joins TRBV6-1 to TRBJ1-2; D unresolved. From germline, CDR1 is MNHNS and CDR2 SASEGT. V was shortened by 1 base and J by 0 bases, with 9 bases between the two germline ends. CDR3 size: 15 residues. CDR3 DNA: TGTGCCAGCAGTGAAGACTCAAGCCCTAACTATGGCTACACCTTC. Amino acids: CASSEDSSPNYGYTF.

V gene TRBV5-4 combines with J gene TRBJ2-2, with a weak D call TRBD1 (6 bases). V lost 6 bases and J 6 bases, leaving 9 bases between the germline ends. The CDR3 sequence is 12 residues long. The germline gives CDR1 SGHNT, CDR2 YYREEE (reference sequence). DNA of the CDR3: TGTGCCAGCACAGGGGTTTCCGGGGAGCTGTTTTTT. It yields the protein CASTGVSGELFF.

The genes are TRBV4-3 and TRBJ2-2; maybe TRBD2 (6 bases). Germline V gene sequence: CDR1 LGHNA, CDR2 YSLEER. There are 16 residues in the CDR3. V was clipped by 4 bases and J by 6 bases, with 18 bases between them. CDR3: CASSRGVQGLAGELFF. CDR3 coding DNA: TGCGCCAGCAGCCGCGGGGTGCAGGGACTGGCCGGGGAGCTGTTTTTT.

This clonotype was detected many times. This rearrangement joins TRBV6-2 or TRBV6-3 to TRBJ2-1; no reliable D call. This CDR3 comprises 13 residues. The V end lost 5 bases, the J end lost 7 bases, and 12 bases lay between the germline ends. Germline-derived CDR1 and CDR2 are MNHEY and SVGEGT. CDR3: CASSQSYRNEQFF. CDR3 nucleotides: TGTGCCAGCAGTCAAAGCTATAGAAATGAGCAGTTCTTC.